This T cell receptor beta chain is drawn from a study of human T cells and chemical hapten exposure. Study in general: An approximately 2 cm by approximately 2 cm inner upper arm patch received 2% DPC for sensitization. Patients additionally received therapeutic doses of diphenylcyclopropenone on the scalp once a week, and this continued throughout the approximately 24-week study. General study findings and limits: Alopecia affecting every donor means their immune response may not match healthy people's.

Methods used by the authors: TCRs per sample had a median of around 100,000 and ranged from 23,224 to 690,600. One entry per CDR3 protein results from TCRdb running MiXCR on the RACE reads. V and J calls and clone size were set by TCRdb, not the authors. Of 360,000 or so distinct CDR3 sequences listed, about 6% are singletons. This clonotype was counted many times. The antigen is unknown. Sample time point: patch test 2, 6 weeks after DPC sensitization. The treatment was: therapeutic diphenylcyclopropenone sensitization with weekly scalp DPC. The sequences come from whole blood, collected in connection with sensitization to the hapten diphenylcyclopropenone (DPC). The TCR sequence derives from a woman younger than 35 with alopecia areata. Some clones in this sample may be carry-over from other donors' samples.

The CDR3 spells CASSLDRGGDTQYF. In DNA form, the CDR3 reads TGCGCCAGCAGCTTGGACAGGGGAGGAGATACGCAGTATTTT. V is TRBV5-1 and J is TRBJ2-3; D perhaps matches TRBD1 (7 bases). The V gene's germline CDR1 is SGHRS and CDR2 YFSETQ. V was shortened by 0 bases and J by 5 bases, with 10 bases between the two germline ends. The CDR3 runs 14 residues.